This TCR beta chain was identified in a study of blood T cell repertoires in COVID-19. About the research overall: Some COVID-19 samples were acute and others convalescent; all came from the United States, Italy and Spain. Nucleic acid was either cDNA or gDNA, and it came from T cells, B-cell-depleted T cells, or PBMCs.

Per the original data handling: Counts of nucleated cells, estimated from reference gene primer amplification, were obtained. The table came from immunoSEQ multiplex PCR; TCRdb's copy has only in-frame clones and leaves some out. The V and J calls and clone size are taken from that table; D and trimming were inferred from the DNA. The top ten hold 2.7% of the sample, which has 200,000 to 250,000 clones, almost 90% seen once. The receptor was isolated from a woman aged 60-70 years with acute or convalescent COVID-19. Source material: peripheral blood.

The CDR3 region is CASSETGVNNQPQHF. The CDR3 DNA reads TGTGCCAGCAGTGAAACAGGGGTAAACAATCAGCCCCAGCATTTT. The chain carries TRBV2 and TRBJ1-5; TRBD1 aligns across 7 bases. The CDR3 spans 15 residues. V gave up 2 bases and J gave up 3 bases; unmatched junction bases: 4. Germline CDR1 and CDR2: SNHLY and FYNNEI.